This TCR beta chain was profiled in a study of T cell repertoires in cytomegalovirus infection. Overall study: As its CMV epitopes, the study selected recently identified HLA-C-restricted and well-studied HLA-B-restricted targets. Public TCR beta signatures indicated both CMV infection and matching HLA type. Study conclusions and caveats: Cumulative frequency of public TCR beta families picked out carriers of CMV plus the relevant HLA. HLA-C-restricted CMV-specific TCR beta clonotypes prevailed in the ex vivo response.

With regard to this clonotype: Its antigen is unknown.

TCRdb re-derived calls from the reads in MiXCR, one entry per CDR3 protein. The repertoire holds 350,000 to 400,000 distinct CDR3 sequences, with roughly 34% as singletons. Germline CDR1 SGHTA, CDR2 FQGNSA. V lost 7 bases and J lost 2; bases outside the gene matches: 5. The length of the CDR3 is 14 residues. The sequences come from cultured PBMCs, collected from culture after CMV antigen stimulation. The TCR was taken from a human donor in good health (CMV status not recorded). Some clones in this sample may be carry-over from other donors' samples. The chain uses TRBV7-2 and TRBJ2-5; 9 nucleotides agree with TRBD2. The CDR3 bases are TGTGCCAGCAAACCTAGCGGGACTCAAGAGACCCAGTACTTC. Its translation: CASKPSGTQETQYF.